Listed here are 20 T cell receptor beta chains from one sample, sequenced in a study of blood T cell repertoires in COVID-19. Data came from immunoSEQ multiplex PCR; TCRdb stores just in-frame clones and leaves some out. Of roughly 200,000 clones in the sample, around 89% were seen once. Input material: peripheral blood. The source of these receptors is a man aged 50-60 years with acute or convalescent COVID-19.

V usage is TRBV6-1 and J usage is TRBJ2-7; TRBD1 aligns across 11 bases. CDR1 is MNHNS and CDR2 is SASEGT in the germline V gene. This CDR3 has 19 amino acids. Trimming cost V 6 bases and J 4 bases; bases outside gene matches: 20. The CDR3 DNA follows: TGTGCCAGCAGCGAATGGGACAGGGGGTTTGAGAGCGGGAGTTACGAGCAGTACTTC. Residues: CASSEWDRGFESGSYEQYF.

The V and J genes are TRBV27 and TRBJ2-2; D is possibly TRBD1 (5 bases). CDR3 length: 16 amino acids. Trimming left V 6 bases short and J 0 bases short, with 14 bases between. CDR1 is MNHEY and CDR2 is SMNVEV in the germline V gene (reference sequence). DNA for the CDR3: TGTGCCAGCAGATGGCAGGGTGGCGCGAACACCGGGGAGCTGTTTTTT. Encoded protein: CASRWQGGANTGELFF.

V is TRBV27 and J is TRBJ2-2; TRBD2 is a possible D gene (6 bases). V lost 0 bases to trimming and J lost 5 bases, with 16 bases between them. Per germline, CDR1 MNHEY and CDR2 SMNVEV (reference sequence). This CDR3 has 17 amino acids. The CDR3: CASSLSIYYLATGELFF. The CDR3 region has the DNA TGTGCCAGCAGTTTATCGATATATTACCTAGCGACCGGGGAGCTGTTTTTT.

The chain uses TRBV5-6 and TRBJ1-1; D uncertain. This CDR3 spans 12 amino acids. Germline V gene lookup returns CDR1 SGHDT and CDR2 YYEEEE. Trimming removed 4 bases at V and 11 bases at J, with 15 bases between. CDR3 loop: CASSRWEDRAFF. The DNA of the CDR3 is TGTGCCAGCAGCCGGTGGGAGGATAGGGCTTTCTTT. Full variable domain (outside the CDR3, taken from reference TRBV5-6 and TRBJ1-1): DAGVTQSPTHLIKTRGQQVTLRCSPKSGHDTVSWYQQALGQGPQFIFQYYEEEERQRGNFPDRFSGHQFPNYSSELNVNALLLGDSALYLCASSRWEDRAFFGQGTRLTVV.

This sequence joins TRBV6-5 and TRBJ1-5, with D tentatively TRBD1 (6 bases). The germline V gene has CDR1 MNHEY and CDR2 SVGAGI. CDR3 size: 15 residues. The ends were cut back, 6 bases at V and 0 bases at J, with 12 bases in the middle. CDR3 protein: CASSRGQTSNQPQHF. CDR3 bases: TGTGCCAGCAGCCGCGGACAGACTAGCAATCAGCCCCAGCATTTT.

This chain joins TRBV12-3 or TRBV12-4 and TRBJ1-1, with D tentatively TRBD1 (6 bases). The length of the CDR3 is 12 residues. V gave up 5 bases and J gave up 5 bases, with 9 bases separating them. CDR3 sequence: CASSTTGTEAFF. CDR3 nucleotides: TGTGCCAGCAGTACCACAGGGACTGAAGCTTTCTTT.

This chain links TRBV29-1 with TRBJ1-1; D is possibly TRBD1 (6 bases). The CDR3 runs 13 residues. Looked up from germline, CDR1 is SQVTM and CDR2 is ANQGSEA. With 1 base removed from V and 6 bases from J, the gap between germline ends came to 12 bases. The CDR3 protein is CSVEGVGAAEAFF. The CDR3, as DNA: TGCAGCGTTGAAGGTGTGGGGGCGGCTGAAGCTTTCTTT.

The CDR3 reads CASRIGADEKLFF. The CDR3 bases are TGTGCCAGCAGAATAGGGGCGGACGAAAAACTGTTTTTT. The V call is TRBV25-1, the J call TRBJ1-4; tentatively, D is TRBD1 (5 bases). The CDR3 covers 13 residues. Trimming removed 6 bases from V and 8 bases from J, with 13 bases in between. Germline CDR1 and CDR2: MGHDK and SYGVNS.

There are a few counts of this clone. CDR3 nucleotide sequence: TGTGCCAGCCGAGTACTAGCGGGGGGCCACTACGAGCAGTACGTC. Its protein product is CASRVLAGGHYEQYV. The rearrangement links TRBV6-5 to TRBJ2-7; 12 positions agree with TRBD2. Germline-derived CDR1 and CDR2 are MNHEY and SVGAGI. After removal of 8 bases from V and 3 bases from J, the junction contained 8 bases not matched to a gene. CDR3 length equals 15 residues.

The genes are TRBV7-9 and TRBJ2-6; D possibly corresponds to TRBD1 (5 bases). Trimming took 4 bases from V and 4 from J, leaving 17 bases between them. This CDR3 comprises 17 residues. Germline-derived CDR1 and CDR2 are SEHNR and FQNEAQ (reference sequence). For the CDR3, the DNA is TGTGCCAGCAGCTACCAGGGCACGCTACTAGGGGCCAACGTCCTGACTTTC. This gives the protein CASSYQGTLLGANVLTF.

The V gene is TRBV4-1, the J gene TRBJ1-1; 7 bases are a match to TRBD1. V gave up 4 bases and J gave up 4 bases; unmatched junction bases: 9. Germline values: CDR1 MGHRA, CDR2 YSYEKL. CDR3 length equals 15 residues. CDR3 sequence (DNA): TGCGCCAGCAGCCCCTCCGGTGGACAGGCCACTGAAGCTTTCTTT. Amino acids: CASSPSGGQATEAFF.

This clone was found a few times. V and J are TRBV7-9 and TRBJ1-4; 8 bases map to TRBD1. V shed 5 bases, J shed 7 bases, and the junction held 9 bases outside the gene matches. Germline CDR1 and CDR2: SEHNR and FQNEAQ (reference sequence). There are 15 residues in the CDR3. The CDR3 here is CASSPTTGVVEKLFF. As DNA, the CDR3 is TGTGCCAGCAGCCCCACGACAGGGGTGGTTGAAAAACTGTTTTTT.

This chain joins TRBV7-3 and TRBJ2-1; TRBD2 matches 12 bases. This CDR3 comprises 16 residues. Germline trimming cut 5 bases from V and 8 bases from J; bases unmatched to any gene: 10. Germline V lookup: CDR1 SGHTA, CDR2 FQGTGA. The CDR3 loop is CASSPGPLAGGHEQFF. The CDR3 DNA reads TGTGCCAGCAGCCCCGGCCCGCTAGCGGGGGGGCATGAGCAGTTCTTC.

The chain is built from TRBV27 and TRBJ1-2; perhaps TRBD1 as D (6 bases). This CDR3 spans 13 amino acids. Germline V lookup: CDR1 MNHEY, CDR2 SMNVEV (reference sequence). V lost 6 bases and J 8 bases, leaving 16 bases between the germline ends. CDR3 bases: TGTGCCAGCAGAGCCCCGGGGGGCGGGGGCTACACCTTC. Translated, it gives CASRAPGGGGYTF.

The J gene is TRBJ1-5, the V gene TRBV12-3 or TRBV12-4; no definite D call. V shed 5 bases and J shed 0 bases, with 5 bases lying between them. The CDR3 sequence is 13 residues long. The CDR3 DNA reads TGTGCCAGCAGTACTAATAGCAATCAGCCCCAGCATTTT. This gives the protein CASSTNSNQPQHF.

V and J are TRBV21-1 and TRBJ1-4; TRBD1, the table's D call, was not compared with the DNA. TRBV21-1 is recorded as a pseudogene. The CDR3 contains 16 residues. The CDR3: CASSKPSQGSGLKLFF. CDR3 DNA: TGTGCCAGCAGCAAACCAAGTCAGGGGTCGGGGCTGAAACTGTTTTTT.

The gene calls are TRBV20-1 and TRBJ2-2; D might be TRBD2 (5 bases). This CDR3 has 15 residues. Germline V gene lookup returns CDR1 DFQATT and CDR2 SNEGSKA (reference sequence). Trimming pared 3 bases from V and 4 bases from J, leaving 15 bases between. CDR3: CSASLGGFPTGELFF. The CDR3 DNA is TGCAGTGCTAGTCTCGGAGGTTTTCCCACCGGGGAGCTGTTTTTT.

This clone was seen more than once but under ten times. V gene TRBV20-1 combines with J gene TRBJ2-1; D gene ambiguous. Trimming took off 3 bases at V and 6 bases at J, with 3 bases between the two ends. The CDR3 spans 10 residues. Per germline, CDR1 DFQATT and CDR2 SNEGSKA (reference sequence). The CDR3 reads CSARANEQFF. In nucleotides, the CDR3 is TGCAGTGCTAGGGCCAATGAGCAGTTCTTC.

The chain joins TRBV28 to TRBJ1-2; D is undetermined. Germline lookup yields CDR1 MDHEN and CDR2 SYDVKM. The length of the CDR3 is 13 residues. V lost 1 base, J lost 7 bases, and 10 bases lay in between. CDR3 DNA sequence: TGTGCCAGCAGTTTATCCGGAGTTCGTGGCTACACCTTC. This encodes CASSLSGVRGYTF.

The chain is built from TRBV7-9 and TRBJ2-3; tentative D call: TRBD2 (6 bases). Germline assignment: CDR1 SEHNR and CDR2 FQNEAQ (reference sequence). CDR3 size: 14 residues. The V end lost 5 bases, the J end lost 8 bases, and 17 bases lay between the germline ends. This CDR3 reads CASSPGGTRGTQYF. The CDR3 nucleotides read TGTGCCAGCAGCCCCGGAGGGACGAGGGGTACGCAGTATTTT. Combining the CDR3 with reference TRBV7-9 and TRBJ2-3 gives the whole variable domain DTGVSQNPRHKITKRGQNVTFRCDPISEHNRLYWYRQTLGQGPEFLTYFQNEAQLEKSRLLSDRFSAERPKGSFSTLEIQRTEQGDSAMYLCASSPGGTRGTQYFGPGTRLTVL.